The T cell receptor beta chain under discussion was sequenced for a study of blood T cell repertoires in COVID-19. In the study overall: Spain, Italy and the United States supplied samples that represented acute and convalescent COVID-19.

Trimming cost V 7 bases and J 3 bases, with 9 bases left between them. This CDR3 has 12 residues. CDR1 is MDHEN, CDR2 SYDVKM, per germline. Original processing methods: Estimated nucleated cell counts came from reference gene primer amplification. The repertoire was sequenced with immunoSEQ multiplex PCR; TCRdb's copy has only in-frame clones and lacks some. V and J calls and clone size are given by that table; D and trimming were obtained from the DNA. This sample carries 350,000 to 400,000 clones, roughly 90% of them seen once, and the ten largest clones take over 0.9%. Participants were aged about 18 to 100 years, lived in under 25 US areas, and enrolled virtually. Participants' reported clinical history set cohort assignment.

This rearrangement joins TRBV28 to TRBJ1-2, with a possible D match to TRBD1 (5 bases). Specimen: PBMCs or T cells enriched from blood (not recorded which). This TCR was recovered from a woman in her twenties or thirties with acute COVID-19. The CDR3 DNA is TGTGCCAGCAAGGGGTCTGACTATGGCTACACCTTC. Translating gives CASKGSDYGYTF.